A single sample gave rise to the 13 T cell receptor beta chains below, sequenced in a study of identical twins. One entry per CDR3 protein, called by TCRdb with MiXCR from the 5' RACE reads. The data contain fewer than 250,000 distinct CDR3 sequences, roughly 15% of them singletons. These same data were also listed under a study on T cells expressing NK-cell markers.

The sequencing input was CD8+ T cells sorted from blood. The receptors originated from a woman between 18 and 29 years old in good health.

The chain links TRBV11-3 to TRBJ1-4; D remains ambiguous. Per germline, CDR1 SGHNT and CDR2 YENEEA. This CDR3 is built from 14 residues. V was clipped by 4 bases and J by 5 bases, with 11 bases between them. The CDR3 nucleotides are TGTGCCAGCAGCTCTCGATCTGGGAATGAAAAACTGTTTTTT. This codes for CASSSRSGNEKLFF.

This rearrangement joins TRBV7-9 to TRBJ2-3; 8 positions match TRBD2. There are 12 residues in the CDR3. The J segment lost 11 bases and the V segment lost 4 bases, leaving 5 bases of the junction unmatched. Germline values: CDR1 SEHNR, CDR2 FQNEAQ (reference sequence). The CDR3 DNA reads TGTGCCAGCAGCTCCCTAGCGGGCGGGCAGTATTTT. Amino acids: CASSSLAGGQYF. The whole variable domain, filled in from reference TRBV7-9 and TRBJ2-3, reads DTGVSQNPRHKITKRGQNVTFRCDPISEHNRLYWYRQTLGQGPEFLTYFQNEAQLEKSRLLSDRFSAERPKGSFSTLEIQRTEQGDSAMYLCASSSLAGGQYFGPGTRLTVL.

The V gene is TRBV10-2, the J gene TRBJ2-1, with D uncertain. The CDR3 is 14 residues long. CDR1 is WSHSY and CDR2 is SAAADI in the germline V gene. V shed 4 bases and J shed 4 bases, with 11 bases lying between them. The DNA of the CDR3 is TGCGCCAGCAGTGTGGCCCTACCTTACAATGAGCAGTTCTTC. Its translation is CASSVALPYNEQFF.

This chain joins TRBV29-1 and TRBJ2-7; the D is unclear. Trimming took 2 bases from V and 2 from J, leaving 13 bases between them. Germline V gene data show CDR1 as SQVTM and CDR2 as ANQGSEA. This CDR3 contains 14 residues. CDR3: CSVELVLAPYEQYF. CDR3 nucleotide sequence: TGCAGCGTTGAATTAGTTCTTGCCCCCTACGAGCAGTACTTC.

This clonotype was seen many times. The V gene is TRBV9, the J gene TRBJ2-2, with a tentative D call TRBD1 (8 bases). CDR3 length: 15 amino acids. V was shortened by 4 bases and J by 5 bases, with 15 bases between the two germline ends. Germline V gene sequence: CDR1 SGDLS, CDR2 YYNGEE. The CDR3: CASSFTGGGTGELFF. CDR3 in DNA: TGTGCCAGCAGCTTTACAGGGGGGGGTACCGGGGAGCTGTTTTTT.

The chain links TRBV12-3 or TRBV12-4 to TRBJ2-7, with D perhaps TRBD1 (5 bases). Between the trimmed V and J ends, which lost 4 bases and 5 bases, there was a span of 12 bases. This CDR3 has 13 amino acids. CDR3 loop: CASSSIVGHEQYF. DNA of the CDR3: TGTGCCAGCAGTTCGATTGTGGGGCACGAGCAGTACTTC.

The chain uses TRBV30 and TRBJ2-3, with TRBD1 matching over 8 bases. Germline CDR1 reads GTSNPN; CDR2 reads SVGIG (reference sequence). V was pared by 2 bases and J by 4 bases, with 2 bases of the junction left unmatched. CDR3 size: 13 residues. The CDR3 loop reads CAWSRTGPDTQYF. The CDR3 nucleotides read TGTGCCTGGAGTCGGACAGGGCCAGATACGCAGTATTTT.

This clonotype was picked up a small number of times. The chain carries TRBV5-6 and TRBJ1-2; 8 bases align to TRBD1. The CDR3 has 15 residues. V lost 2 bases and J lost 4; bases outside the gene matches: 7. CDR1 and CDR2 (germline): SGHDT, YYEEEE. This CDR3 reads CASSLPPDRVYGYTF. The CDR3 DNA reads TGTGCCAGCAGCTTACCCCCGGACAGGGTCTATGGCTACACCTTC.

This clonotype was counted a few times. This CDR3 is CASSPGQEHNEQFF. CDR3 sequence (DNA): TGTGCCAGCAGCCCTGGACAGGAACACAATGAGCAGTTCTTC. The chain recombines TRBV6-2 or TRBV6-3 with TRBJ2-1; TRBD1 aligns across 7 bases. After removal of 6 bases from V and 5 bases from J, the junction contained 7 bases not matched to a gene. The CDR3 is 14 residues long. In germline, CDR1 is MNHEY, CDR2 SVGEGT.

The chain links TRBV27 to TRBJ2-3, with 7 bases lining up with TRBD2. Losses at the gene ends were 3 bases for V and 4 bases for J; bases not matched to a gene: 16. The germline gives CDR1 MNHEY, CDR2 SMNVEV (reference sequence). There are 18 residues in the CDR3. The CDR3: CASSLLTYKAGTADTQYF. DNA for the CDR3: TGTGCCAGCAGTTTGCTAACCTATAAAGCGGGAACTGCAGATACGCAGTATTTT.

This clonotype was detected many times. In DNA, the CDR3 is TGTGCCAGCAGTGACGAACTGGAAACCTACAATGAGCAGTTCTTC. It translates to CASSDELETYNEQFF. This chain joins TRBV6-1 and TRBJ2-1; D not certain. CDR3 length: 15 residues. Germline assignment: CDR1 MNHNS and CDR2 SASEGT. V shed 3 bases and J shed 2 bases, with 11 bases lying between them.

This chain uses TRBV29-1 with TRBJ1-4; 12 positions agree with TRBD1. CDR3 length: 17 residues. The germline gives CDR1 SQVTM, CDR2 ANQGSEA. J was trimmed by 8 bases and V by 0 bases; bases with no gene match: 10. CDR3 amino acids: CSVEEGTGGVLREKLFF. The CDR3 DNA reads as TGCAGCGTTGAAGAAGGGACAGGGGGCGTCTTGAGAGAAAAACTGTTTTTT.

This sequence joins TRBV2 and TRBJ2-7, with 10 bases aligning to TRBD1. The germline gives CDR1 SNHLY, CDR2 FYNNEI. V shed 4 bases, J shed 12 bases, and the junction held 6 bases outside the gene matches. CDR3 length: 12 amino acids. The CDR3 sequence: CASSVGTGESYF. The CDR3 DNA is TGTGCCAGCAGTGTGGGGACAGGGGAGTCGTACTTC.